Each of the 5 T cell receptor beta chains below was sequenced from the same sample in a study of cytomegalovirus exposure and HLA in healthy donors. Profiling relied on immunoSEQ multiplex PCR, and the TCRdb table lists in-frame clones only, not all of them. Of about 120,000 clones in the sample, around 89% were seen once. The sample consisted of PBMCs. These receptor sequences come from a woman under 40 in good health and CMV-seropositive.

The chain joins TRBV4-1 to TRBJ2-2, with TRBD2 matching 7 bases. The junction had 6 bases not matched to a gene; V was cut back by 0 bases and J by 5 bases. The CDR3 spans 16 residues. Per germline, CDR1 MGHRA and CDR2 YSYEKL. CDR3 sequence reads: CASSQEAGVRTGELFF. For the CDR3, the DNA is TGCGCCAGCAGCCAAGAGGCGGGAGTAAGGACCGGGGAGCTGTTTTTT.

DNA of the CDR3: TGCGCCAGCAGCCAAACTAGGCCCCAAGAGACCCAGTACTTC. Amino acids: CASSQTRPQETQYF. The chain uses TRBV4-1 and TRBJ2-5; D might be TRBD2 (5 bases). Trimming left V 2 bases short and J 1 base short, with 8 bases between. CDR3 size: 14 residues. The germline gives CDR1 MGHRA, CDR2 YSYEKL.

The chain carries TRBV19 and TRBJ2-7; the D gene is possibly TRBD1 (5 bases). Germline lookup yields CDR1 LNHDA and CDR2 SQIVND (reference sequence). CDR3 length: 17 residues. Trimming pared 3 bases from V and 3 bases from J, leaving 21 bases between. The CDR3, as DNA: TGTGCCAGTAGTATCTCTCCCCACCCTGACAGACTCTACGAGCAGTACTTC. Protein: CASSISPHPDRLYEQYF.

The chain couples TRBV5-1 to TRBJ2-2, with D possibly TRBD1 on 5 matching bases. Germline CDR1 and CDR2: SGHRS and YFSETQ. V was clipped by 3 bases and J by 5 bases, with 8 bases between them. The CDR3 sequence is 13 residues long. The CDR3 loop reads CASSSGQTGELFF. The CDR3 region has the DNA TGCGCCAGCAGCTCAGGGCAGACCGGGGAGCTGTTTTTT.

This chain links TRBV6-5 with TRBJ1-4; 8 positions agree with TRBD1. Germline V gene data show CDR1 as MNHEY and CDR2 as SVGAGI. The CDR3 contains 16 residues. The V and J ends lost 2 bases and 8 bases, in that order; junction bases with no gene match: 10. CDR3 region: CASSYRDGQGWEKLFF. The CDR3 nucleotides read TGTGCCAGCAGTTACCGGGATGGACAGGGATGGGAAAAACTGTTTTTT.